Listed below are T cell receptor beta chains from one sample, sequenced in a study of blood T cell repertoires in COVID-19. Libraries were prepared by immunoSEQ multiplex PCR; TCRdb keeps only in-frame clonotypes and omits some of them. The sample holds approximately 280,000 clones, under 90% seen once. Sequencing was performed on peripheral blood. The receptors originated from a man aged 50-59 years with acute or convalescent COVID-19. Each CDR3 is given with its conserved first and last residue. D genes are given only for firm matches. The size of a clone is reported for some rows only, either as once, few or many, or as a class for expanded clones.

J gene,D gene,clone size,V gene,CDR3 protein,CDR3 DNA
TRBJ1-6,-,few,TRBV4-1,CASSQAGHSYNSPLHF,TGCGCCAGCAGCCAAGCAGGGCACTCCTATAATTCACCCCTCCACTTT
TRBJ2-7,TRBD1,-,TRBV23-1,CAPEQGTGENYEQYF,TGCGCCCCAGAACAGGGGACAGGGGAAAACTACGAGCAGTACTTC
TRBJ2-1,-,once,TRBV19,CASKEEGSYNEQFF,TGTGCCAGTAAGGAGGAGGGATCCTACAATGAGCAGTTCTTC
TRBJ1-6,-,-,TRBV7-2,CASSEGLNSPLHF,TGTGCCAGTTCAGAGGGATTGAATTCACCCCTCCACTTT
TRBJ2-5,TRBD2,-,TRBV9,CASSVVASGGPGEETQYF,TGTGCCAGCAGCGTAGTGGCTAGCGGGGGCCCGGGAGAAGAGACCCAGTACTTC
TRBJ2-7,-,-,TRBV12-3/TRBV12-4,CASSDEGYEQYF,TGTGCCAGCAGTGATGAGGGCTACGAGCAGTACTTC
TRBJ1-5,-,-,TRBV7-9,CASSFWDTNQPQHF,TGTGCCAGCAGCTTTTGGGACACCAATCAGCCCCAGCATTTT
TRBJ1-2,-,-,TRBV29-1,CSVETPGVDYGYTF,TGCAGCGTCGAGACCCCGGGGGTCGACTATGGCTACACCTTC
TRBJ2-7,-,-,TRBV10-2,CASSARQSGEQYF,TGCGCCAGCAGTGCGCGACAATCGGGAGAGCAGTACTTC
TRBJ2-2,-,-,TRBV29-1,CSVDQGDTGELFF,TGCAGCGTTGATCAAGGGGACACCGGGGAGCTGTTTTTT
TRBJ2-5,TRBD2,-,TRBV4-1,CASSLPSGGGQETQYF,TGCGCCAGCAGCCTACCTAGCGGGGGAGGTCAAGAGACCCAGTACTTC
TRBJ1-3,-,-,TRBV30,CAWSQGSTIYF,TGTGCCTGGAGTCAGGGAAGCACCATATATTTT
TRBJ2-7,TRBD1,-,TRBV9,CASSVGDSYEQYF,TGTGCCAGCAGCGTAGGGGACAGCTACGAGCAGTACTTC
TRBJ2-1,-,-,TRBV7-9,CASSLGSGGRGEQFF,TGTGCCAGCAGCTTAGGGTCCGGGGGGCGCGGTGAGCAGTTCTTC
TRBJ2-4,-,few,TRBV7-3,CASSPFRGGKNIQYF,TGTGCCAGCAGCCCTTTTAGGGGGGGCAAAAACATTCAGTACTTC
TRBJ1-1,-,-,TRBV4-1,CASSLSQGGDTEAFF,TGCGCCAGCAGCCTAAGCCAGGGAGGGGACACTGAAGCTTTCTTT
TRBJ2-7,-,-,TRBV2,CASSGFDEQYF,TGTGCCAGCAGTGGTTTCGACGAGCAGTACTTC
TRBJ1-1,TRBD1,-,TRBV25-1,CASSAGEGQANTEAFF,TGTGCCAGCAGCGCAGGGGAGGGACAGGCAAACACTGAAGCTTTCTTT
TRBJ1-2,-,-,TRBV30,CAWSVHRAGYTF,TGTGCCTGGAGTGTTCACAGGGCTGGCTACACCTTC
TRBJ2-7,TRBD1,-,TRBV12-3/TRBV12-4,CASKRDSSYEQYF,TGTGCCAGCAAACGGGACAGCTCCTACGAGCAGTACTTC
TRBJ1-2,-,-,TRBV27,CASSLRGLYGYTF,TGTGCCAGCAGTTTACGAGGCCTCTATGGCTACACCTTC
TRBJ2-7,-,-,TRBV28,CASSFDGVSSYEQYF,TGTGCCAGCAGTTTCGACGGGGTGAGCTCCTACGAGCAGTACTTC
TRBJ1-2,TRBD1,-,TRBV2,CASSQGAGYGYTF,TGTGCCAGCAGTCAGGGGGCAGGCTATGGCTACACCTTC
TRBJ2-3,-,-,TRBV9,CASSVVDRYWDTQYF,TGTGCCAGCAGCGTAGTCGACAGGTATTGGGATACGCAGTATTTT
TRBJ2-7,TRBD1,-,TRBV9,CASSVGQGYTYEQYF,TGTGCCAGCAGCGTCGGACAGGGTTACACCTACGAGCAGTACTTC
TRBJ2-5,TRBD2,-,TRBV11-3,CASSRTSGAYQETQYF,TGTGCCAGCAGCCGCACTAGCGGGGCGTACCAAGAGACCCAGTACTTC
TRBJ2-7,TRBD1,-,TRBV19,CASSIAPGQEQYF,TGTGCCAGTAGTATAGCTCCGGGACAGGAGCAGTACTTC
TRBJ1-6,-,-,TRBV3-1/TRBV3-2,CASSPGGMSSYNSPLHF,TGTGCCAGCAGCCCCGGGGGGATGAGCTCCTATAATTCACCCCTCCACTTT
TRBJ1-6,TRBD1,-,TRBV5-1,CASSLGTGGTINSPLHF,TGCGCCAGCAGCTTGGGGACAGGGGGCACAATAAATTCACCCCTCCACTTT
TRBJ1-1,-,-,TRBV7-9,CASSQAGVWAEAFF,TGTGCCAGCAGCCAGGCCGGCGTCTGGGCTGAAGCTTTCTTT
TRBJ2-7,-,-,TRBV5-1,CASSSLASGSYEQYF,TGCGCCAGCAGCTCTTTGGCGTCGGGGTCCTACGAGCAGTACTTC
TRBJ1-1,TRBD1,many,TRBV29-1,CSVDRRDSNTEAFF,TGCAGCGTTGACCGTCGGGACAGCAACACTGAAGCTTTCTTT
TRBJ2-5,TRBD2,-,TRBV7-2,CASTPPAGGPETQYF,TGTGCCAGCACCCCCCCGGCGGGGGGGCCGGAGACCCAGTACTTC
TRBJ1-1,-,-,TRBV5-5,CASSFFRGTEAFF,TGTGCCAGCAGCTTCTTTAGGGGCACTGAAGCTTTCTTT
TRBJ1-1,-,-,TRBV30,CAWGGNLSEAFF,TGTGCCTGGGGGGGCAACCTTTCTGAAGCTTTCTTT
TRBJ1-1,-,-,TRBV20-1,CSATSPEAFF,TGCAGTGCCACCAGTCCTGAAGCTTTCTTT
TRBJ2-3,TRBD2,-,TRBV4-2,CASSQVGIAGGRADTQYF,TGTGCCAGCAGCCAAGTGGGTATAGCGGGGGGGCGAGCAGATACGCAGTATTTT
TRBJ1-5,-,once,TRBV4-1,CASSQQGLSNQPQHF,TGCGCCAGCAGCCAGCAGGGGTTAAGCAATCAGCCCCAGCATTTT
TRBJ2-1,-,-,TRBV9,CASSVGYEQFF,TGTGCCAGCAGCGTCGGGTATGAGCAGTTCTTC
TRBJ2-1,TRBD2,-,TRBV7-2,CASSPAGTRYNEQFF,TGTGCCAGCAGCCCGGCTGGGACTAGGTACAATGAGCAGTTCTTC
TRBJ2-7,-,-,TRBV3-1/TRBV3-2,CASSQSWVEGYEQYF,TGTGCCAGCAGCCAATCTTGGGTTGAGGGCTACGAGCAGTACTTC
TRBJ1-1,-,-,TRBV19,CASSTTSAGGTEAFF,TGTGCCAGTAGTACCACATCCGCCGGGGGAACTGAAGCTTTCTTT